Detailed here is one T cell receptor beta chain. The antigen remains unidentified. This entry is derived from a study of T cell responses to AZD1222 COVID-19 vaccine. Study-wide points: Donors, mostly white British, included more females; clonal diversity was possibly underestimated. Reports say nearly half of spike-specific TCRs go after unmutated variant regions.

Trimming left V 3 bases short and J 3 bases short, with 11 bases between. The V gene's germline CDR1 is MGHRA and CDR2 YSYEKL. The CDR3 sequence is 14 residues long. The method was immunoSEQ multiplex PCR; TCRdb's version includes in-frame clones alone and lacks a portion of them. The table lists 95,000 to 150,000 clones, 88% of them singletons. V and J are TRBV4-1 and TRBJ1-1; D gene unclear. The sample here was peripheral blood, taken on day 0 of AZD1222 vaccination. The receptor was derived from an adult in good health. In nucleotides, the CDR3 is TGCGCCAGCAGCCAGCCAAAAAGGGACACTGAAGCTTTCTTT. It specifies CASSQPKRDTEAFF.